Each of the 30 T cell receptor beta chains below was sequenced from the same sample in a study of blood T cell repertoires in COVID-19. TCRdb keeps only in-frame clones here, not all; method: immunoSEQ multiplex PCR. The table includes about 260,000 clones, roughly 90% detected once. Sequencing was performed on peripheral blood. Receptors originate from a woman aged 50 to 60 who had recovered from COVID-19.

This chain connects TRBV23-1 to TRBJ2-1, with 8 bases aligning to TRBD2. TRBV23-1 is recorded as an ORF, its role being uncertain. V was pared by 4 bases and J by 4 bases, with 6 bases of the junction left unmatched. The CDR3 extends over 15 amino acids. The CDR3 DNA reads as TGCGCCAGCAGTCCGCGGGGGGCCCAATACAATGAGCAGTTCTTC. It is translated as CASSPRGAQYNEQFF.

The J gene is TRBJ2-1, the V gene TRBV28; weak D call: TRBD2 (6 bases). This CDR3 has 14 amino acids. V was shortened by 10 bases and J by 4 bases, with 17 bases between the two germline ends. Germline CDR1 MDHEN, CDR2 SYDVKM. In DNA, the CDR3 is TGTGCCACCCTGAGGGCGGGGCAGTACAATGAGCAGTTCTTC. Translating gives CATLRAGQYNEQFF. The whole variable domain, remainder taken from reference TRBV28 and TRBJ2-1, is DVKVTQSSRYLVKRTGEKVFLECVQDMDHENMFWYRQDPGLGLRLIYFSYDVKMKEKGDIPEGYSVSREKKERFSLILESASTNQTSMYLCATLRAGQYNEQFFGPGTRLTVL.

Worth noting for this clone: One junction end does not reproduce the germline sequence, and a read error may be involved. The chain couples TRBV6-6 to TRBJ2-2; D is perhaps TRBD1 (5 bases). From germline, CDR1 is MNHNY and CDR2 SVGAGI (reference sequence). The CDR3 loop spans 14 amino acids. The CDR3 reads CASSYGAAATSPPF. Written as DNA, the CDR3 is TGTGCCAGCAGTTACGGGGCAGCCGCCACCAGTCCCCCTTTT.

The chain recombines TRBV4-3 with TRBJ1-2, with D uncertain. The germline V gene encodes CDR1 LGHNA and CDR2 YSLEER. V lost 1 base to trimming and J lost 0 bases, with 12 bases between them. CDR3 size: 16 residues. The CDR3 is CASSQAGNTANYGYTF. DNA for the CDR3: TGCGCCAGCAGCCAAGCCGGAAATACAGCTAACTATGGCTACACCTTC.

This clone was seen only a few times. The genes are TRBV29-1 and TRBJ2-5; D gene unclear. Per germline, CDR1 SQVTM and CDR2 ANQGSEA. The germline V and J ends were trimmed by 4 bases and 1 base, with 7 bases remaining between them. This CDR3 is built from 12 residues. The CDR3 DNA reads as TGCAGCGTTGCGCCAGGCCAAGAGACCCAGTACTTC. It specifies CSVAPGQETQYF.

The V and J genes are TRBV3-1 (or the pseudogene TRBV3-2) and TRBJ2-2; 9 nucleotides match TRBD2. This CDR3 is 18 amino acids long. Germline loops: CDR1 LGHDT, CDR2 YNNKEL (reference sequence). The trim removed 1 base at V and 5 bases at J, leaving 11 bases unmatched. The CDR3 bases are TGTGCCAGCAGCCAAGGGCTTTTTGGGCGGGAGGGGACCGGGGAGCTGTTTTTT. Its translation: CASSQGLFGREGTGELFF.

This clone was counted once. V gene TRBV29-1 combines with J gene TRBJ1-2, with D maybe TRBD1 (6 bases). From germline, CDR1 is SQVTM and CDR2 ANQGSEA. V gave up 4 bases and J gave up 2 bases, with 14 bases separating them. The CDR3 is 14 amino acids. The CDR3 sequence: CSVVGADRNYGYTF. The CDR3 DNA sequence: TGCAGCGTTGTGGGCGCCGACAGGAACTATGGCTACACCTTC.

This chain uses TRBV18 with TRBJ2-4, with D maybe TRBD1 (6 bases). Trimming pared 3 bases from V and 9 bases from J, leaving 12 bases between. The CDR3 consists of 13 residues. Looked up from germline, CDR1 is KGHSH and CDR2 is LQKENI. The CDR3 protein is CASSPPQGGIQYF. Written as DNA, the CDR3 is TGTGCCAGCTCACCCCCACAGGGTGGCATTCAGTACTTC.

V usage is TRBV28 and J usage is TRBJ1-2; D is unclear. The CDR3 runs to 13 residues. V was trimmed by 5 bases and J by 7 bases, leaving 14 bases between them. Germline CDR1 MDHEN, CDR2 SYDVKM. The CDR3 DNA follows: TGTGCCAGCAGTCTCTTAGATGCAAGTGGCTACACCTTC. Protein product: CASSLLDASGYTF.

This sequence joins TRBV10-3 and TRBJ1-5, with 7 bases aligning to TRBD1. The junction had 7 bases not matched to a gene; V was cut back by 3 bases and J by 5 bases. The CDR3 runs 15 residues. Germline-derived CDR1 and CDR2 are ENHRY and SYGVKD. CDR3 protein: CAISEEGAIYQPQHF. The DNA of the CDR3 is TGTGCCATCAGTGAAGAGGGGGCGATTTATCAGCCCCAGCATTTT.

This chain connects TRBV2 to TRBJ2-1, with TRBD2 matching 12 bases. Looked up from germline, CDR1 is SNHLY and CDR2 is FYNNEI. Trimming at V came to 9 bases and at J to 10 bases, leaving 10 bases not matched to a gene. The CDR3 has 14 residues. In DNA, the CDR3 is TGTGCCAGAGAACCGGCTAGCGGGGGGGAGGAGCAGTTCTTC. It codes for CAREPASGGEEQFF. Drawing the rest from reference TRBV2 and TRBJ2-1, the complete variable domain is EPEVTQTPSHQVTQMGQEVILRCVPISNHLYFYWYRQILGQKVEFLVSFYNNEISEKSEIFDDQFSVERPDGSNFTLKIRSTKLEDSAMYFCAREPASGGEEQFFGPGTRLTVL.

The V gene is TRBV18, the J gene TRBJ1-1; D gene ambiguous. The CDR3 extends over 14 amino acids. Per the germline V gene, CDR1 is KGHSH and CDR2 is LQKENI. Trimming removed 3 bases from V and 11 bases from J, with 19 bases in between. CDR3 amino acids: CASSPLAEQELAFF. In DNA, the CDR3 is TGTGCCAGCTCACCCCTAGCCGAACAAGAGTTGGCTTTCTTT.

V is TRBV6-5 and J is TRBJ1-2, with TRBD1 matching 7 bases. The germline gives CDR1 MNHEY, CDR2 SVGAGI. J was trimmed by 8 bases and V by 5 bases; bases with no gene match: 14. The CDR3 runs 15 residues. CDR3 sequence: CASSPRTGTLGGYTF. The CDR3 nucleotides are TGTGCCAGCAGTCCCCGGACAGGAACCCTCGGCGGCTACACCTTC.

The J gene is TRBJ2-2, the V gene TRBV10-3, with D possibly matching TRBD2 (7 bases). This CDR3 has 15 residues. Germline V gene sequence: CDR1 ENHRY, CDR2 SYGVKD. Deletions cut 2 bases from V and 4 bases from J, with 11 bases between. The CDR3 loop is CAISERGGITGELFF. In nucleotides, the CDR3 is TGTGCCATCAGTGAGAGGGGGGGGATCACCGGGGAGCTGTTTTTT.

V and J are TRBV28 and TRBJ2-1; TRBD1 matches 9 bases. The CDR3 loop spans 17 amino acids. With V trimmed by 5 bases and J by 3 bases, 11 bases remained unmatched. CDR1 is MDHEN, CDR2 SYDVKM, per germline. The CDR3: CASSPPTGTGSYNEQFF. In nucleotides, the CDR3 is TGTGCCAGCAGTCCACCAACCGGGACAGGGAGCTACAATGAGCAGTTCTTC.

The chain employs TRBV6-5 and TRBJ2-7, with 9 bases fitting TRBD1. With V trimmed by 8 bases and J by 9 bases, 14 bases remained unmatched. This CDR3 spans 14 amino acids. The germline gives CDR1 MNHEY, CDR2 SVGAGI. The CDR3 DNA sequence: TGTGCCAGCCCCCCTCCGGGACAGGGTGGCCGGCAGTACTTC. It specifies CASPPPGQGGRQYF.

The chain employs TRBV7-9 and TRBJ2-7; 12 nucleotides match TRBD2. Per germline, CDR1 SEHNR and CDR2 FQNEAQ (reference sequence). The CDR3 contains 15 residues. The junction had 6 bases not matched to a gene; V was cut back by 5 bases and J by 4 bases. In nucleotides, the CDR3 is TGTGCCAGCAGCCCTGGACTAGCGGGGATTTACGAGCAGTACTTC. It is translated as CASSPGLAGIYEQYF.

As DNA, the CDR3 is TGTGCCAGCTCTTCGACAGTCTACACTGAAGCTTTCTTT. Its translation: CASSSTVYTEAFF. J is TRBJ1-1 and V is TRBV18; the D gene is possibly TRBD1 (5 bases). Germline-derived CDR1 and CDR2 are KGHSH and LQKENI. Deletions cut 6 bases from V and 3 bases from J, with 11 bases between. CDR3 length: 13 residues. Supplemented by reference TRBV18 and TRBJ1-1, the full variable domain reads NAGVMQNPRHLVRRRGQEARLRCSPMKGHSHVYWYRQLPEEGLKFMVYLQKENIIDESGMPKERFSAEFPKEGPSILRIQQVVRGDSAAYFCASSSTVYTEAFFGQGTRLTVV.

The gene calls are TRBV7-2 and TRBJ2-5; D uncertain. Trimming removed 1 base at V and 1 base at J, with 7 bases between. This CDR3 region has 14 residues. In germline, CDR1 is SGHTA, CDR2 FQGNSA. CDR3 protein: CASSLGSSQETQYF. CDR3 in DNA: TGTGCCAGCAGCTTAGGTAGCAGCCAAGAGACCCAGTACTTC. The full variable domain, with the rest looked up from reference TRBV7-2 and TRBJ2-5, is GAGVSQSPSNKVTEKGKDVELRCDPISGHTALYWYRQSLGQGLEFLIYFQGNSAPDKSGLPSDRFSAERTGGSVSTLTIQRTQQEDSAVYLCASSLGSSQETQYFGPGTRLLVL.

The rearrangement uses TRBV19 and TRBJ2-5; tentative D call: TRBD2 (6 bases). The V end lost 0 bases, the J end lost 9 bases, and 11 bases lay between the germline ends. Germline-derived CDR1 and CDR2 are LNHDA and SQIVND (reference sequence). This CDR3 has 13 residues. The CDR3 sequence: CASSIEEWGAQYF. CDR3 nucleotide sequence: TGTGCCAGTAGTATAGAAGAGTGGGGGGCCCAGTACTTC.

The rearrangement links TRBV19 to TRBJ1-2, with 10 bases that match TRBD1. Germline V gene sequence: CDR1 LNHDA, CDR2 SQIVND (reference sequence). With V trimmed by 1 base and J by 3 bases, 2 bases remained unmatched. CDR3 length equals 15 residues. CDR3 protein: CASSIGDRGYYGYTF. The CDR3 DNA reads as TGTGCCAGTAGTATAGGGGACAGGGGATACTATGGCTACACCTTC.

The chain combines TRBV4-3 with TRBJ2-5, with 9 bases that match TRBD2. V lost 4 bases and J lost 1; bases outside the gene matches: 10. Germline CDR1 LGHNA, CDR2 YSLEER. This CDR3 contains 17 residues. The DNA for the CDR3 is TGCGCCAGCAGCCCCCGGTTAGCGGGGGCCCGCCAAGAGACCCAGTACTTC. Amino acid sequence: CASSPRLAGARQETQYF.

The chain uses TRBV20-1 and TRBJ2-7; D is possibly TRBD2 (6 bases). CDR1 is DFQATT and CDR2 is SNEGSKA in the germline V gene (reference sequence). This CDR3 comprises 14 residues. Deletions cut 3 bases from V and 2 bases from J, with 14 bases between. The DNA of the CDR3 is TGCAGTGCTAGTATATCGGGAGAACCCTACGAGCAGTACTTC. This encodes CSASISGEPYEQYF.

The chain joins TRBV5-1 to TRBJ1-3; tentative D call: TRBD1 (6 bases). The CDR3 sequence is 18 residues long. Germline CDR1 is SGHRS and CDR2 is YFSETQ. V dropped 1 base and J dropped 0 bases, with 17 bases sitting between them. CDR3 protein: CASSLMTGRTSSGNTIYF. The CDR3 DNA is TGCGCCAGCAGCTTGATGACAGGCAGGACCTCCTCTGGAAACACCATATATTTT. Based on the CDR3 plus reference TRBV5-1 and TRBJ1-3, the full variable domain is KAGVTQTPRYLIKTRGQQVTLSCSPISGHRSVSWYQQTPGQGLQFLFEYFSETQRNKGNFPGRFSGRQFSNSRSEMNVSTLELGDSALYLCASSLMTGRTSSGNTIYFGEGSWLTVV.

V usage is TRBV7-6 and J usage is TRBJ2-4; D is perhaps TRBD1 (6 bases). The V gene lost 0 bases and the J gene lost 0 bases, with 18 bases spanning the gap. This CDR3 has 19 amino acids. Germline V gene data show CDR1 as SGHVS and CDR2 as FNYEAQ. The CDR3 loop is CASSLAGAIRRGAKNIQYF. DNA for the CDR3: TGTGCCAGCAGCTTAGCGGGGGCGATTAGGAGAGGAGCCAAAAACATTCAGTACTTC.

V gene TRBV28 combines with J gene TRBJ2-7; D is unclear. The CDR3 has 13 amino acids. V shed 2 bases and J shed 2 bases, with 7 bases lying between them. Germline V gene sequence: CDR1 MDHEN, CDR2 SYDVKM. The CDR3 sequence is CASSLTVPYEQYF. The CDR3 nucleotides read TGTGCCAGCAGTTTAACGGTACCCTACGAGCAGTACTTC.

As regards this clone: The sample carries other DNA sequences with the same CDR3. The V call is TRBV30, the J call TRBJ1-2, with D possibly matching TRBD1 (6 bases). V lost 2 bases to trimming and J lost 5 bases, with 9 bases between them. The CDR3 consists of 12 residues. CDR1 is GTSNPN, CDR2 SVGIG, per germline (reference sequence). CDR3 amino acids: CAWSPQGYGYTF. The CDR3 nucleotides are TGTGCCTGGAGTCCCCAGGGGTATGGCTACACCTTC. Combining the CDR3 with reference TRBV30 and TRBJ1-2 gives the whole variable domain SQTIHQWPATLVQPVGSPLSLECTVEGTSNPNLYWYRQAAGRGLQLLFYSVGIGQISSEVPQNLSASRPQDRQFILSSKKLLLSDSGFYLCAWSPQGYGYTFGSGTRLTVV.

This clone was recorded a few times. The rearrangement links TRBV7-2 to TRBJ1-3; TRBD1 might be the D (6 bases). Trimming shortened V by 5 bases and J by 2 bases, and 16 bases separated the two germline ends. This CDR3 region has 16 residues. From germline, CDR1 is SGHTA and CDR2 FQGNSA. Here the CDR3 reads CASSPGQGRAGNTIYF. CDR3 DNA: TGTGCCAGCAGCCCCGGGCAGGGGAGGGCTGGAAACACCATATATTTT. The variable domain in full, with the rest retrieved from reference TRBV7-2 and TRBJ1-3, is GAGVSQSPSNKVTEKGKDVELRCDPISGHTALYWYRQSLGQGLEFLIYFQGNSAPDKSGLPSDRFSAERTGGSVSTLTIQRTQQEDSAVYLCASSPGQGRAGNTIYFGEGSWLTVV.

This chain joins TRBV27 and TRBJ2-3; 7 bases align to TRBD2. This CDR3 contains 16 residues. CDR1 MNHEY and CDR2 SMNVEV come from the germline V gene (reference sequence). V shed 4 bases and J 1 base; nucleotides not matched to a gene: 8. CDR3 nucleotides: TGTGCCAGCAGTTGGTTCGGGGGGATACGCACAGATACGCAGTATTTT. Translating gives CASSWFGGIRTDTQYF.

The chain carries TRBV4-1 and TRBJ2-5, with 9 bases aligning to TRBD1. The CDR3 extends over 14 amino acids. Germline V gene data show CDR1 as MGHRA and CDR2 as YSYEKL. V shed 1 base and J 5 bases; nucleotides not matched to a gene: 2. CDR3 sequence (DNA): TGCGCCAGCAGCCAAGCCGGGACAGGGGAGACCCAGTACTTC. Translated: CASSQAGTGETQYF.